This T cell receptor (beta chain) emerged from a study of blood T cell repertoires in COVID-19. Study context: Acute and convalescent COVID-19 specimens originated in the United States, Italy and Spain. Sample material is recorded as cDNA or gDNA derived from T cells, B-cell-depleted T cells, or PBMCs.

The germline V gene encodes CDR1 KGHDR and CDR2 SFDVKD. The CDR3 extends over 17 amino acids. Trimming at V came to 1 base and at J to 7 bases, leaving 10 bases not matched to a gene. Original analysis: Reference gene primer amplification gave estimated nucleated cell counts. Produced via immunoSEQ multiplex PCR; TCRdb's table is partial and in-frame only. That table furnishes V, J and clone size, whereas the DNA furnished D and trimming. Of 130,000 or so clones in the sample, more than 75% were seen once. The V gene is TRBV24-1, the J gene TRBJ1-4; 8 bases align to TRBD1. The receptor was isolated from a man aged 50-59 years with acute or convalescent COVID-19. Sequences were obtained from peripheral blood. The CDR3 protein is CATSDLTGQAPSEKLFF. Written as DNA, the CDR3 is TGTGCCACCAGTGATTTAACGGGACAGGCGCCTAGTGAAAAACTGTTTTTT.